The next 32 T cell receptor beta chains were all read from a single sample in a study of neurological immune-mediated disorders. TCRdb reprocessed the 5' RACE reads with MiXCR, giving one entry per CDR3 protein. The sample includes about 53,000 distinct CDR3 sequences, approximately 8.4% of them seen just once. This sample's time point: longitudinal time-point 3. The sample was PBMCs. The receptors come from a woman aged 40 to 55 in good health.

This clonotype was observed at least ten times. The chain is built from TRBV5-5 and TRBJ2-1; 11 bases fit TRBD2. Germline V lookup: CDR1 SGHKS, CDR2 YYEKEE (reference sequence). The junction had 3 bases not matched to a gene; V was cut back by 4 bases and J by 6 bases. CDR3 size: 14 residues. In nucleotides, the CDR3 is TGTGCCAGCAGCAAGGGACTAGCGGTCAATGAGCAGTTCTTC. It encodes CASSKGLAVNEQFF.

This clonotype has at least ten counts. The V gene is TRBV4-2, the J gene TRBJ2-2; 10 bases fit TRBD1. Germline-derived CDR1 and CDR2 are LGHNA and YNFKEQ. V was pared by 1 base and J by 7 bases, with 6 bases of the junction left unmatched. The CDR3 has 16 residues. In nucleotides, the CDR3 is TGTGCCAGCAGCCAAGGGGACAGGGGAGTAATCGGGGAGCTGTTTTTT. Amino acids: CASSQGDRGVIGELFF.

This clonotype was counted many times. The rearrangement uses TRBV24-1 and TRBJ1-2; D is undetermined. The CDR3 spans 14 residues. The germline gives CDR1 KGHDR, CDR2 SFDVKD. Trimming took off 3 bases at V and 0 bases at J, with 7 bases between the two ends. The CDR3 DNA follows: TGTGCCACCAGTGATCGAGAGACTAACTATGGCTACACCTTC. This translates into CATSDRETNYGYTF.

This clonotype was found many times. This rearrangement joins TRBV4-1 to TRBJ1-5; no firm D call. V was shortened by 1 base and J by 7 bases, with 14 bases between the two germline ends. CDR3 length: 15 amino acids. Germline assignment: CDR1 MGHRA and CDR2 YSYEKL. The CDR3 coding sequence is TGCGCCAGCAGCCAAGTCCCATTTGTTGGCCAGCCCCAGCATTTT. Translated: CASSQVPFVGQPQHF.

This clonotype showed up many times. The V call is TRBV2, the J call TRBJ1-1; D is uncertain. CDR3 length: 13 amino acids. V was pared by 2 bases and J by 6 bases, with 10 bases between. Germline V lookup: CDR1 SNHLY, CDR2 FYNNEI. The CDR3 DNA sequence: TGTGCCAGCAGTGAAATTCGGACCGCTGAAGCTTTCTTT. This gives the protein CASSEIRTAEAFF.

This clonotype has a count of ten or more. This chain links TRBV5-1 with TRBJ1-2; D perhaps matches TRBD1 (6 bases). Germline CDR1 reads SGHRS; CDR2 reads YFSETQ. V was shortened by 0 bases and J by 2 bases, with 17 bases between the two germline ends. The CDR3 is 17 residues long. The CDR3: CASSLVAPPGENYGYTF. The CDR3 bases are TGCGCCAGCAGCTTGGTGGCGCCGCCAGGGGAGAACTATGGCTACACCTTC.

There are many counts of this clonotype. The J gene is TRBJ2-2, the V gene TRBV9, with a tentative D call TRBD2 (6 bases). CDR1 SGDLS and CDR2 YYNGEE come from the germline V gene. Trimming removed 5 bases at V and 3 bases at J, with 11 bases between. The CDR3 contains 14 residues. Written as DNA, the CDR3 is TGTGCCAGCAGGATCGCTAGCGACACCGGGGAGCTGTTTTTT. Translating it yields CASRIASDTGELFF.

Many counts were recorded for this clonotype. The chain joins TRBV5-1 to TRBJ2-7; TRBD1 aligns across 7 bases. The CDR3 consists of 14 residues. Germline lookup yields CDR1 SGHRS and CDR2 YFSETQ. V was pared by 5 bases and J by 3 bases, with 8 bases of the junction left unmatched. CDR3 in DNA: TGCGCCAGCAGTCCCCCGGGACAGAGCTACGAGCAGTACTTC. This codes for CASSPPGQSYEQYF.

This clonotype was recorded many times. This chain uses TRBV29-1 with TRBJ1-2; D is perhaps TRBD1 (6 bases). V was trimmed by 3 bases and J by 1 base, leaving 9 bases between them. The CDR3 contains 13 residues. Germline assignment: CDR1 SQVTM and CDR2 ANQGSEA. CDR3 DNA: TGCAGCGTTGAGGGCAGGGGTAACTATGGCTACACCTTC. Amino acid sequence: CSVEGRGNYGYTF.

This clonotype was picked up many times. As DNA, the CDR3 is TGTGCCACCAGCAGGCCAGACAGGGACCGCTCCTACGAGCAGTACTTC. Translation: CATSRPDRDRSYEQYF. V is TRBV15 and J is TRBJ2-7, with 7 bases identical to TRBD1. After removal of 3 bases from V and 0 bases from J, the junction contained 8 bases not matched to a gene. The germline V gene has CDR1 LNHNV and CDR2 YYDKDF (reference sequence). This CDR3 comprises 16 residues.

This clonotype has a count of ten or more. V and J are TRBV20-1 and TRBJ2-5; 7 bases match TRBD2. CDR3 length: 14 residues. The trim removed 6 bases at V and 5 bases at J, leaving 12 bases unmatched. Germline V gives CDR1 DFQATT, CDR2 SNEGSKA (reference sequence). The CDR3 DNA follows: TGCAGTGCCCCTGGCAGCGGGGTTTTGGAGACCCAGTACTTC. Translation: CSAPGSGVLETQYF.

The table lists this clonotype with many counts. The CDR3 nucleotides read TGCAGTGCTCCAGCCCGGACTAGCGGATCCTACGAGCAGTACTTC. Translated: CSAPARTSGSYEQYF. V and J are TRBV20-1 and TRBJ2-7; 10 positions agree with TRBD2. Trimming at V came to 5 bases and at J to 1 base, leaving 8 bases not matched to a gene. Per the germline V gene, CDR1 is DFQATT and CDR2 is SNEGSKA (reference sequence). The CDR3 totals 15 residues.

The V gene is TRBV10-1, the J gene TRBJ1-1, with D perhaps matching TRBD1 (5 bases). This CDR3 has 15 residues. The germline V and J ends were trimmed by 6 bases and 1 base, with 15 bases remaining between them. Germline V lookup: CDR1 WNHNN, CDR2 SYGVQD (reference sequence). The CDR3 region has the DNA TGCGCCAGCAGCGTCCTCAGGGTGGCGAACACTGAAGCTTTCTTT. Protein: CASSVLRVANTEAFF.

This clonotype was counted many times. This chain uses TRBV7-2 with TRBJ2-1, with D maybe TRBD1 (5 bases). Germline V gene lookup returns CDR1 SGHTA and CDR2 FQGNSA. CDR3 length: 14 residues. Trimming pared 4 bases from V and 10 bases from J, leaving 17 bases between. CDR3 loop: CASSSGLQGGEQFF. In nucleotides, the CDR3 is TGTGCCAGCAGCTCCGGTCTGCAGGGTGGCGAGCAGTTCTTC.

This clonotype has at least ten counts. This rearrangement joins TRBV12-3 or TRBV12-4 to TRBJ1-2; tentative D call: TRBD1 (5 bases). The CDR3 spans 13 residues. Trimming took off 1 base at V and 8 bases at J, with 11 bases between the two ends. DNA of the CDR3: TGTGCCAGCAGTTTAGAGGCGAGGGGAGGCTACACCTTC. Translated: CASSLEARGGYTF.

CDR3 sequence (DNA): TGTGCCATCAGTCTGGGACTAGAATTTCTGTTCTTC. Encoded protein: CAISLGLEFLFF. This rearrangement joins TRBV10-3 to TRBJ2-1, with 8 bases lining up with TRBD2. In germline, CDR1 is ENHRY, CDR2 SYGVKD. There are 12 residues in the CDR3. With V trimmed by 5 bases and J by 15 bases, 9 bases remained unmatched.

In this sample, this clonotype turned up many times. The V and J genes are TRBV7-3 and TRBJ2-3, with 10 bases fitting TRBD2. V lost 2 bases and J lost 2; bases outside the gene matches: 1. Germline CDR1 is SGHTA and CDR2 is FQGTGA. The CDR3 totals 15 residues. The CDR3 DNA reads TGTGCCAGCAGCTTACTAGCGGGGGTCACAGATACGCAGTATTTT. It specifies CASSLLAGVTDTQYF.

This chain links TRBV11-2 with TRBJ1-2; D unclear. Trimming left V 5 bases short and J 6 bases short, with 16 bases between. The germline CDR1 and CDR2 sequences are SGHAT and FQNNGV. The CDR3 has 14 amino acids. CDR3 sequence: CASSPRLPENGYTF. The CDR3 coding sequence is TGTGCCAGCAGCCCCCGGCTCCCCGAGAATGGCTACACCTTC.

This clonotype appeared once. CDR3 loop: CVSSAAGASGNYEQYF. The CDR3 bases are TGTGTTAGCAGCGCCGCGGGGGCTAGCGGCAACTACGAGCAGTACTTC. The chain joins TRBV9 to TRBJ2-7; possibly TRBD2 for D (7 bases). The CDR3 has 16 amino acids. CDR1 and CDR2 from the germline V gene are SGDLS and YYNGEE.

This clonotype has ten or more counts. The junction differs from germline at one of its ends, possibly a read error. The rearrangement links TRBV27 to TRBJ2-2; the D gene is possibly TRBD2 (6 bases). Germline CDR1 reads MNHEY; CDR2 reads SMNVEV (reference sequence). There are 13 residues in the CDR3. The CDR3 DNA reads as TGTGCCAGTAGTTTCGGGGGAGGCGGGGAGCTGTTTTTT. Translating it yields CASSFGGGGELFF.

At least ten counts were recorded for this clonotype. The chain couples TRBV12-3 or TRBV12-4 to TRBJ1-5; the D gene is possibly TRBD1 (5 bases). The CDR3 contains 17 residues. Between the trimmed V and J ends, which lost 5 bases and 2 bases, there was a span of 19 bases. In nucleotides, the CDR3 is TGTGCCAGCAGTCCCGGGTATGGGGGAGGTGGCAATCAGCCCCAGCATTTT. Translating it yields CASSPGYGGGGNQPQHF.

This clonotype was counted at least ten times. This sequence joins TRBV20-1 and TRBJ2-2; D may be TRBD2 (6 bases). CDR1 is DFQATT and CDR2 is SNEGSKA in the germline V gene (reference sequence). The CDR3 extends over 13 amino acids. Trimming left V 6 bases short and J 4 bases short, with 12 bases between. CDR3: CSAWDFITGELFF. The CDR3 region has the DNA TGCAGTGCATGGGACTTCATCACCGGGGAGCTGTTTTTT.

This clonotype was seen at least ten times. The chain recombines TRBV15 with TRBJ2-1; TRBD2 matches 10 bases. J lost 7 bases, V lost 2 bases, and 5 bases had no gene match. The CDR3 extends over 15 amino acids. Germline V gene sequence: CDR1 LNHNV, CDR2 YYDKDF (reference sequence). The CDR3 coding sequence is TGTGCCACCAGCAGACTAGCGGGAGTGTGGAATGAGCAGTTCTTC. Translating it yields CATSRLAGVWNEQFF.

The V and J genes are TRBV6-2 or TRBV6-3 and TRBJ1-1; D call uncertain. Trimming took off 9 bases at V and 3 bases at J, with 14 bases between the two ends. This CDR3 comprises 13 residues. Germline V lookup: CDR1 MNHEY, CDR2 SVGEGT. The CDR3 DNA reads as TGTGCCAGAAGCCCGGAATGGGACACTGAAGCTTTCTTT. Protein product: CARSPEWDTEAFF.

This clonotype was seen ten or more times. This chain links TRBV20-1 with TRBJ2-5; maybe TRBD2 (6 bases). The CDR3 is 15 amino acids. Trimming removed 3 bases from V and 4 bases from J, with 18 bases in between. Germline CDR1 is DFQATT and CDR2 is SNEGSKA (reference sequence). The CDR3 reads CSASARASAGETQYF. Written as DNA, the CDR3 is TGCAGTGCTAGTGCGAGAGCCTCAGCGGGAGAGACCCAGTACTTC.

This clonotype has more than one count but fewer than ten. The rearrangement joins TRBV12-3 or TRBV12-4 to TRBJ1-2; maybe TRBD1 (5 bases). CDR3 size: 14 residues. V lost 4 bases, J lost 6 bases, and 15 bases lay in between. CDR3 sequence reads: CASSSAGRKDGYTF. The DNA for the CDR3 is TGTGCCAGCAGTTCCGCAGGGCGCAAAGATGGCTACACCTTC.

This clonotype occurred many times. The CDR3 region is CASSQGRAYEQYF. In DNA form, the CDR3 reads TGTGCCAGCAGCCAGGGCAGGGCATACGAGCAGTACTTC. The chain links TRBV3-1 to TRBJ2-7, with a possible D match to TRBD1 (5 bases). Trimming left V 3 bases short and J 4 bases short, with 10 bases between. The CDR3 spans 13 residues. CDR1 LGHDT and CDR2 YNNKEL come from the germline V gene (reference sequence).

In this sample, this clonotype turned up many times. The chain has TRBV5-6 and TRBJ2-5; 7 bases align to TRBD2. Germline-derived CDR1 and CDR2 are SGHDT and YYEEEE. The CDR3 extends over 15 amino acids. The trim removed 1 base at V and 2 bases at J, leaving 5 bases unmatched. CDR3 loop: CASSLFRGLQETQYF. The CDR3 bases are TGTGCCAGCAGCTTGTTTCGGGGACTACAAGAGACCCAGTACTTC.

This clonotype occurred many times. CDR3 residues: CSASHGQGPYEQYF. In DNA form, the CDR3 reads TGCAGTGCTTCACACGGACAGGGACCCTACGAGCAGTACTTC. The V call is TRBV20-1, the J call TRBJ2-7; 8 bases match TRBD1. This CDR3 spans 14 amino acids. With V trimmed by 5 bases and J by 2 bases, 8 bases remained unmatched. Germline CDR1 and CDR2: DFQATT and SNEGSKA (reference sequence).

This clonotype showed up just a few times. The chain combines TRBV18 with TRBJ1-4; D not resolved. V was pared by 3 bases and J by 3 bases, with 8 bases between. CDR3 size: 14 residues. The germline CDR1 and CDR2 sequences are KGHSH and LQKENI. CDR3 sequence (DNA): TGTGCCAGCTCACCTAGGGAACCTAATGAAAAACTGTTTTTT. It encodes CASSPREPNEKLFF.

This clonotype was seen repeatedly, ten times or more. The chain is built from TRBV5-1 and TRBJ2-3; 11 nucleotides align to TRBD2. The germline CDR1 and CDR2 sequences are SGHRS and YFSETQ. J gave up 0 bases and V 1 base, and 10 bases lay outside the gene matches. The length of the CDR3 is 19 residues. The CDR3 loop is CASSLSKLAGGTSTDTQYF. DNA of the CDR3: TGCGCCAGCAGCTTGTCAAAGCTAGCGGGAGGTACAAGCACAGATACGCAGTATTTT.

This clonotype was counted ten times or more. The chain couples TRBV6-6 to TRBJ2-3; either TRBD1 or TRBD2 may fit D (5 bases each). The V end lost 8 bases, the J end lost 0 bases, and 15 bases lay between the germline ends. The germline gives CDR1 MNHNY, CDR2 SVGAGI (reference sequence). The CDR3 has 15 residues. CDR3 sequence: CASRDPVLSTDTQYF. CDR3 nucleotide sequence: TGTGCCAGCCGGGACCCCGTCCTTAGCACAGATACGCAGTATTTT.